This T cell receptor (beta chain) came from a study of blood T cell repertoires in COVID-19 (dated by TCRdb to the early 2020s). Notes on the research overall: Samples covering the acute and convalescent phases of COVID-19 were provided by collaborators in the United States, Italy and Spain. Subjects who had been exposed to COVID-19, were actively infected with it, or had recovered from it provided the deeply sampled blood TCRbeta repertoires that made up the dataset. The sample metadata nearly always contained a de-identified subject ID, COVID-19 status, age in years and sex. The material from the prospective study consisted of cDNA or gDNA derived from T cells, B-cell-depleted T cells, or PBMCs. The samples were drawn from the first 160 participants of the ongoing ImmuneRACE study and from under 1,500 subjects provided by 6 global collaborators. HLA class I and class II types, where available, came from metadata supplied by the sample provider rather than from assay-based typing. A freely available public database, intended as a resource for researchers studying the immune response to SARS-CoV-2, is where the repertoires were released.

In the prospective study, participants were about 18 to 100 years old, resided in under 30 geographic areas of the United States, and were enrolled through a virtual design. In the prospective study, participants were assigned to cohorts based on the clinical history participants reported in a screening survey and a study questionnaire. Recovered participants in ImmuneRACE Cohort 3 were defined as having two consecutive negative NP/OP PCR tests, clearance from a healthcare professional, or resolution of symptoms. In the prospective study, whole blood, serum and a nasopharyngeal or oropharyngeal swab were collected from each participant by mobile phlebotomists. Prospective study participants could optionally give additional blood draws and questionnaires over an approximately two-month period. Before DNA extraction, blood samples from the prospective study were shipped at room temperature or frozen.

The immunoSEQ Assay, a bias-controlled multiplex PCR, was used to amplify TCRbeta CDR3 regions from genomic DNA. Concerning the study's data processing: Nucleated cell counts per sample were estimated from amplification of reference gene primers within the assay. To quantify the absolute abundance of each unique TCRbeta CDR3 rearrangement, sequence reads were collapsed and filtered. For each sample, productive Simpson clonality was calculated as the square root of Simpson's diversity index over productive rearrangements. TCRdb limited this immuneACCESS table to in-frame rearrangements with V and J called. A share of clones is missing; checked studies link under half to unresolved V genes, and the rest is unexplained. For V, J and clone size, that table is used; D and trimming come from the DNA. In all, the sample holds 150,000 to 200,000 clones, and approximately 80% of those were seen once. Approximately 3% of the sample is held by the ten biggest clonotypes.

Paper-wide results and their limitations: How much clinical and demographic metadata was included differed by source and by participant, and the metadata was provided uncurated.

Germline trimming: 2 bases from V, 5 bases from J; junction bases outside gene matches: 5. The CDR3 measures 14 amino acids from cysteine to phenylalanine. The entry retains the CDR3 DNA only, 42 bases that are in frame from base 1. Via the germline V gene, CDR1 is KGHSH and CDR2 LQKENI. Comments on this clone: Its antigen remains unidentified. Base qualities are not provided; no much larger clone lies one nucleotide away.

This clonotype was sampled from a woman aged 55-70 years who had recovered from COVID-19. The sequence joins TRBV18 to TRBJ2-5; TRBD2 agrees with 7 junctional bases. Sequenced material: PBMCs or T cells enriched from blood (not recorded which). The CDR3 protein is CASSPYAGEETQYF. Read as DNA, the sequence is TGTGCCAGCTCACCATACGCGGGGGAGGAGACCCAGTACTTC. With the rest looked up from the reference TRBV18 and TRBJ2-5 genes rather than sequenced, the full variable domain is NAGVMQNPRHLVRRRGQEARLRCSPMKGHSHVYWYRQLPEEGLKFMVYLQKENIIDESGMPKERFSAEFPKEGPSILRIQQVVRGDSAAYFCASSPYAGEETQYFGPGTRLLVL.